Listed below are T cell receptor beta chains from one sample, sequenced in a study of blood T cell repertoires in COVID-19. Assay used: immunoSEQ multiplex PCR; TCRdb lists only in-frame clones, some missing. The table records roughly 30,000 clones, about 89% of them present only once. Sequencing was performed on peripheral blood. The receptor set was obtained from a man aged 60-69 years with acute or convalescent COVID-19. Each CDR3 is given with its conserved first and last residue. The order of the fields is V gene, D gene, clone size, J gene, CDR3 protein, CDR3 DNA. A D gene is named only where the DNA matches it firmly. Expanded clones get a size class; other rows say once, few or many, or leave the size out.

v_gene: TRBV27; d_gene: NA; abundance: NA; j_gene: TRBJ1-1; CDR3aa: CASSLSLGGQNTEAFF; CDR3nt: TGTGCCAGCAGTTTATCGTTGGGAGGGCAGAACACTGAAGCTTTCTTT
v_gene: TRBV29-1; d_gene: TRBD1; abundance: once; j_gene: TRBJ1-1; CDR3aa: CSSSSGGHTEAFF; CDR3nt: TGCAGCTCTAGTTCAGGGGGGCACACTGAAGCTTTCTTT
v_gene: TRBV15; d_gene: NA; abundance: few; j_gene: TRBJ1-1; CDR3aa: CATSRDGGLNTEAFF; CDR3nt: TGTGCCACCAGCAGAGACGGGGGGCTGAACACTGAAGCTTTCTTT
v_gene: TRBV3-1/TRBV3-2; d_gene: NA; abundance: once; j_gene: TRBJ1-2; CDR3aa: CASSQVRVRDGYTF; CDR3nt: TGTGCCAGCAGCCAAGTCAGGGTACGAGATGGCTACACCTTC
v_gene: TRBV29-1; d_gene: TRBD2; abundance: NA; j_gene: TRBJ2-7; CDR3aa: CSVEGWGLAGADEQYF; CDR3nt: TGCAGCGTTGAAGGATGGGGACTAGCGGGAGCCGACGAGCAGTACTTC
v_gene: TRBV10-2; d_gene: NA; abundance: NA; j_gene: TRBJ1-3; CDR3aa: CASSDVGVGNTIYF; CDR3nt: TGCGCCAGCAGTGATGTCGGGGTTGGAAACACCATATATTTT
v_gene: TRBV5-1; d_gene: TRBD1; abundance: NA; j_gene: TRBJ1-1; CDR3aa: CASSQQRQGRFRTEAFF; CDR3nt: TGCGCCAGCAGCCAGCAACGACAGGGCCGCTTTAGGACTGAAGCTTTCTTT
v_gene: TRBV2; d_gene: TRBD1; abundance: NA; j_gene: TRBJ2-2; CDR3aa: CASSGQGTGELFF; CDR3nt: TGTGCCAGCAGTGGACAGGGGACCGGGGAGCTGTTTTTT
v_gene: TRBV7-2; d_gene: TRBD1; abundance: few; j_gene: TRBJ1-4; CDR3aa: CASSSGDRGTTNEKLFF; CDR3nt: TGTGCCAGCAGCTCTGGGGACAGGGGTACAACTAATGAAAAACTGTTTTTT
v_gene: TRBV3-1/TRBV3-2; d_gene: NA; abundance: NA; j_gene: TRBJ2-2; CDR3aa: CASSRSGNTGELFF; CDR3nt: TGTGCCAGCAGTCGTAGCGGGAACACCGGGGAGCTGTTTTTT
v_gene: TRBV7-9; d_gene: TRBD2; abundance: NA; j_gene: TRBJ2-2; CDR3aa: CASSFLAGGTTGELFF; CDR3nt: TGTGCCAGCAGCTTTCTAGCGGGGGGAACCACCGGGGAGCTGTTTTTT
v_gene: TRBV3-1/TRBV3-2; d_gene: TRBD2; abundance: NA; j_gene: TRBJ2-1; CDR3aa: CASSPSAGGHEQFF; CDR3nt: TGTGCCAGCAGCCCCTCGGCGGGAGGGCATGAGCAGTTCTTC
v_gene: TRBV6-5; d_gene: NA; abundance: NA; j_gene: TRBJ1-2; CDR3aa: CASSYSSGPYGYTF; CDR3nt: TGTGCCAGCAGTTACTCGAGTGGGCCCTATGGCTACACCTTC
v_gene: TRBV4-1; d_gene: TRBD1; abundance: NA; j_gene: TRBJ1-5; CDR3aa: CASSQQGTVSYQPQHF; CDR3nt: TGCGCCAGCAGCCAACAGGGGACAGTTTCATATCAGCCCCAGCATTTT
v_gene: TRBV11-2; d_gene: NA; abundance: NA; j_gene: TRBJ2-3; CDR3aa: CASSLEGSPGDTQYF; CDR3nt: TGTGCCAGCAGCTTAGAAGGCAGCCCAGGGGATACGCAGTATTTT
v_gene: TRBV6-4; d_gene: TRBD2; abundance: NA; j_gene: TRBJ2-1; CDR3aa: CASSEGGLAGHNEQFF; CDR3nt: TGTGCCAGCAGTGAAGGGGGACTAGCGGGCCACAATGAGCAGTTCTTC
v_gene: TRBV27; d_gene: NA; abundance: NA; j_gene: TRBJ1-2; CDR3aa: CASSLSGFSIPTDGYTF; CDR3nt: TGTGCCAGCAGTTTATCGGGGTTTTCTATACCGACAGATGGCTACACCTTC
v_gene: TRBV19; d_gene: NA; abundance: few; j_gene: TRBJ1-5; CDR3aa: CASSGGGFSNQPQHF; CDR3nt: TGTGCCAGTAGTGGGGGGGGCTTTAGCAATCAGCCCCAGCATTTT
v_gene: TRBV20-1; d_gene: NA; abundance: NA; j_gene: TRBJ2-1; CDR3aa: CSASRIGDTYNEQFF; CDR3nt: TGCAGTGCTAGTAGGATAGGGGACACCTACAATGAGCAGTTCTTC
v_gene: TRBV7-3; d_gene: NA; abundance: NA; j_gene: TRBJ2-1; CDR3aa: CASSPRVVGGSYNEQFF; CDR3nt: TGTGCCAGCAGCCCACGTGTTGTCGGAGGCTCCTACAATGAGCAGTTCTTC
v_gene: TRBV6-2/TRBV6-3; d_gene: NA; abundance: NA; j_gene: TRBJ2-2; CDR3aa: CASSLTGIKTGELFF; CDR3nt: TGTGCCAGCAGCCTCACAGGGATTAAGACCGGGGAGCTGTTTTTT
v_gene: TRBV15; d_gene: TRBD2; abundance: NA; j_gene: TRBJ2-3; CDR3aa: CATSRVGGRAYTDTQYF; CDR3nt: TGTGCCACCAGCAGAGTAGGCGGGAGGGCCTACACAGATACGCAGTATTTT
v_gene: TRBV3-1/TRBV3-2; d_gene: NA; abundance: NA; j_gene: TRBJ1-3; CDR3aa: CASSPPRRGSGNTIYF; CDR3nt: TGTGCCAGCAGCCCTCCCCGAAGGGGCTCTGGAAACACCATATATTTT
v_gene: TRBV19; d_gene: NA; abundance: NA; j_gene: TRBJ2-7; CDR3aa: CASSWGLGFYEQYF; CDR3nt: TGTGCCAGTAGTTGGGGACTTGGATTCTACGAGCAGTACTTC
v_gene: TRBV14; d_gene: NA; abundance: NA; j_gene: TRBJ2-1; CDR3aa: CASSQDLAVAMNNEQFF; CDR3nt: TGTGCCAGCAGCCAAGATTTAGCGGTGGCTATGAACAATGAGCAGTTCTTC
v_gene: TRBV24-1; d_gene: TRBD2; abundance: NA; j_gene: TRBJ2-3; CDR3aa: CATSDYGTSGFPTDTQYF; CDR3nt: TGTGCCACCAGTGATTACGGGACTAGCGGATTTCCAACAGATACGCAGTATTTT
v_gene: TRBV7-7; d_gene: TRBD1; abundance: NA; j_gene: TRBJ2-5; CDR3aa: CASSPNGGRGRETQYF; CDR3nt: TGTGCTAGCAGCCCTAATGGAGGAAGGGGGCGAGAGACCCAGTACTTC
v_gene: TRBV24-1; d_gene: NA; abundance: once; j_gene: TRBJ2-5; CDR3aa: CATSDGQVAQETQYF; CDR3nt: TGTGCCACCAGTGATGGGCAGGTTGCCCAAGAGACCCAGTACTTC
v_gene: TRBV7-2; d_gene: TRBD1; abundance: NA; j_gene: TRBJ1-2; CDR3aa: CASSLAGQGYGYTF; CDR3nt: TGTGCCAGCAGCTTAGCGGGACAGGGTTATGGCTACACCTTC
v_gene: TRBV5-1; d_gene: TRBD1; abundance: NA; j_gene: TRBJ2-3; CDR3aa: CASSLVGTGTDTQYF; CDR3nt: TGCGCCAGCAGCTTGGTTGGGACAGGCACAGATACGCAGTATTTT
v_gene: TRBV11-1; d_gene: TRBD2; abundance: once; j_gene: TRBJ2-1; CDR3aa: CASSWTSGFSYNEQFF; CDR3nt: TGTGCCAGCAGCTGGACTAGCGGGTTCTCCTACAATGAGCAGTTCTTC
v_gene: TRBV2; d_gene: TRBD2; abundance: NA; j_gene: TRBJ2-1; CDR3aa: CASRTGLAINEQFF; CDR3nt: TGTGCCAGCAGGACGGGACTAGCGATCAATGAGCAGTTCTTC
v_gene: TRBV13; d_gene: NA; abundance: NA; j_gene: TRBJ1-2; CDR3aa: CASSLVIQGISYGYTF; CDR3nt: TGTGCCAGCAGCTTAGTTATCCAGGGAATCAGCTATGGCTACACCTTC
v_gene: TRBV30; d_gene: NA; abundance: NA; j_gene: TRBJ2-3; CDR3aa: CAWRDTGYTQYF; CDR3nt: TGTGCCTGGAGAGATACAGGTTATACGCAGTATTTT
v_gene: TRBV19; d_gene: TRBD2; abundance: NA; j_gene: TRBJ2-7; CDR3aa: CASSIRGGASYEQYF; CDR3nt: TGTGCCAGTAGTATCCGGGGAGGGGCATCCTACGAGCAGTACTTC
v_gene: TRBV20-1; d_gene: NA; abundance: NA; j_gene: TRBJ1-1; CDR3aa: CSASEPVNTEAFF; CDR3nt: TGCAGTGCTAGTGAGCCGGTGAACACTGAAGCTTTCTTT
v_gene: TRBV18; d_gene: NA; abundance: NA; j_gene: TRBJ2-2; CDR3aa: CASSDLRREGGELFF; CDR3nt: TGTGCCAGCTCGGACCTGAGACGAGAGGGCGGGGAGCTGTTTTTT
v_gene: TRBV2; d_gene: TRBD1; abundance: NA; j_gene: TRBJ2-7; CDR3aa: CASSEAGQGSLYEQYF; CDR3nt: TGTGCCAGCAGTGAAGCGGGACAGGGTTCTCTCTACGAGCAGTACTTC
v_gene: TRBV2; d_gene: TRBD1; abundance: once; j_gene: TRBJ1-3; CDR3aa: CASSSQGGSGNTIYF; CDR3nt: TGTGCCAGCAGTTCTCAGGGGGGCTCTGGAAACACCATATATTTT
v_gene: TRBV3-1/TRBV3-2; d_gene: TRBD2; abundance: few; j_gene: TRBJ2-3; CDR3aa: CASSQVVAGVLADTQYF; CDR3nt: TGTGCCAGCAGCCAAGTAGTAGCGGGAGTACTCGCAGATACGCAGTATTTT
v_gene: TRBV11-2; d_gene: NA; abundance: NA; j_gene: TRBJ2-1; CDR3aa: CASSSLSGKGSNEQFF; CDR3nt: TGTGCCAGCAGCTCCCTCTCGGGGAAGGGTTCCAATGAGCAGTTCTTC
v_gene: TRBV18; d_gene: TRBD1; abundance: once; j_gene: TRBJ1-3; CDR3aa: CASSPTISGGGRVLTGNTIYF; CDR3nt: TGTGCCAGCTCACCAACGATCTCAGGGGGCGGACGAGTATTGACTGGAAACACCATATATTTT
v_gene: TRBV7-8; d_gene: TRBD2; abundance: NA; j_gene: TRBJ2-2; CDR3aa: CASSLAPTSGSYGELFF; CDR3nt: TGTGCCAGCAGCTTAGCTCCGACTAGCGGGAGTTACGGGGAGCTGTTTTTT
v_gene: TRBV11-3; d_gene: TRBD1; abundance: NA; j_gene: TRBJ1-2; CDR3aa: CASSLSSTGAGYTF; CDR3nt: TGTGCCAGCAGCTTATCGTCAACAGGGGCTGGCTACACCTTC
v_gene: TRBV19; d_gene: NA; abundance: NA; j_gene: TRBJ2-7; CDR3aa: CASSIGRDYEQYF; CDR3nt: TGTGCCAGTAGTATCGGCAGGGACTACGAGCAGTACTTC
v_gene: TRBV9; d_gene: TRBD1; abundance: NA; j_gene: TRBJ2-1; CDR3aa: CASSSPRGFYNEQFF; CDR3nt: TGTGCCAGCAGCTCCCCCAGGGGGTTTTACAATGAGCAGTTCTTC
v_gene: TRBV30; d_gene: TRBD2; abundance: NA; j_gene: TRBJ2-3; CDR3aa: CAWSLLAGGVDTQYF; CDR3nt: TGTGCCTGGAGTTTACTAGCGGGAGGTGTAGATACGCAGTATTTT
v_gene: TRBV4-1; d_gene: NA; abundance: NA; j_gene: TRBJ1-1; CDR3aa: CASSQEVQGSETEAFF; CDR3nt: TGCGCCAGCAGCCAAGAGGTTCAGGGATCGGAAACTGAAGCTTTCTTT